The text below deals with one TCR beta chain. Its antigen is not known. The data derive from a study of cytomegalovirus exposure and HLA in healthy donors. Trimming shortened V by 9 bases and J by 2 bases, and 13 bases separated the two germline ends. There are 13 residues in the CDR3. Germline V lookup: CDR1 SGHNT, CDR2 YYREEE (reference sequence). Regarding the study as a whole: Solely CMV serostatus was available to characterize immune exposure. A later analysis found that most CMV-associated TCR beta chains appeared HLA-restricted.

60 Vbeta and 13 Jbeta primers were used in PCR. Using immunoSEQ multiplex PCR, the repertoire was profiled, and TCRdb retains in-frame clones only, with some absent. This table holds around 150,000 clones, roughly four fifths found once. The clonotype was recovered from a young woman in good health and CMV-seronegative. The chain recombines TRBV5-4 with TRBJ2-3; perhaps TRBD1 as D (6 bases). The sequenced sample was PBMCs. CDR3 protein: CAIRTEPTDTQYF. Here the CDR3 DNA reads TGTGCCATTAGGACAGAGCCCACAGATACGCAGTATTTT.